This T cell receptor beta chain is from a study of T-cell memory formation after mild COVID-19. As for the study in general: TCR clusters largely stayed donor specific.

MiXCR, applied by TCRdb to the 5' RACE reads, yields one record per CDR3 protein. The sample comprises about 400,000 distinct CDR3 sequences, 20% to 30% of which are singletons, and around 13% rests with the top ten. V was trimmed by 1 base and J by 0 bases, leaving 11 bases between them. The CDR3 has 15 amino acids. The germline V gene encodes CDR1 SGHKS and CDR2 YYEKEE (reference sequence). Details on this clonotype: Its antigen is unidentified.

Regarding the study as a whole: Among contracting clones, CD4+ were mainly CM/EM and CD8+ enriched in EMRA. Researchers found some responding clones in pre-infection memory, a sign that cross-reactive memory joined. CD4/CD8 balance held among clones contracting day 15 to 85, and later expanders leaned CD4+.

This receptor was obtained from an adult woman who had mild COVID-19 (a few samples of this study predate the infection). Cell type and time point are not known. Sequencing was done on a sample of PBMCs or a T cell subset sorted from them (not recorded which). The chain joins TRBV5-5 to TRBJ2-7; D possibly matches TRBD1 or TRBD2 (7 bases each). The CDR3 spells CASSLQGGNSYEQYF. In DNA, the CDR3 is TGTGCCAGCAGCTTGCAGGGGGGGAACTCCTACGAGCAGTACTTC.